This T cell receptor beta chain comes out of a study of T cell repertoires in cytomegalovirus infection. Overall study: Both CMV infection and a matching HLA type were indicated by public TCR beta signatures.

TCRdb reanalysed the reads using MiXCR and keeps one entry per CDR3 protein. The sample includes fewer than 700,000 distinct CDR3 sequences, approximately 24% seen only once; the top ten take 7% to 9%. This clonotype was seen more than once but under ten times. The antigen remains undetermined. Deletions cut 0 bases from V and 5 bases from J, with 8 bases between. This CDR3 has 13 amino acids. The germline V gene encodes CDR1 SGDLS and CDR2 YYNGEE. Study-wide points: The study found HLA-C-restricted CMV-specific TCR beta clonotypes dominating the ex vivo response. People with CMV and the relevant HLA were identified by cumulative public TCR beta family frequency.

This rearrangement joins TRBV9 to TRBJ2-5, with D perhaps TRBD1 (6 bases). What was sequenced was CD8+ T cells from PBMCs. The source is a human donor in good health (CMV status not recorded). Some clones in this sample may be carry-over from other donors' samples. CDR3 sequence (DNA): TGTGCCAGCAGCGTAGGGGGGCCGGAGACCCAGTACTTC. It encodes CASSVGGPETQYF.